The source of this T cell receptor (beta chain) is a study of blood T cell repertoires in COVID-19. Study background: Specimens from acute and convalescent COVID-19 originated in the United States, Italy and Spain. T cells, B-cell-depleted T cells, or PBMCs supplied cDNA or gDNA.

There are 15 residues in the CDR3. Trimming cost V 4 bases and J 4 bases; bases outside gene matches: 5. Germline CDR1 reads SGHTS; CDR2 reads YDEGEE. Using immunoSEQ multiplex PCR, the repertoire was profiled, and TCRdb retains in-frame clones only, with some absent. The sample records fewer than 300,000 clones, approximately 89% being singletons. The sequenced sample consisted of peripheral blood. This TCR was recovered from a woman between 50 and 59 years old with acute or convalescent COVID-19. The rearrangement joins TRBV5-8 to TRBJ1-4, with 9 positions matching TRBD1. The CDR3 bases are TGTGCCAGCAGCCCTGGACAGGGGTTTAATGAAAAACTGTTTTTT. As protein: CASSPGQGFNEKLFF.